This T cell receptor (beta chain) was profiled in a study of cytomegalovirus exposure and HLA in healthy donors. Remarks on this clone: The antigen is undetermined.

Both 60 Vbeta primers and 13 Jbeta primers went into the PCR. The protocol was immunoSEQ multiplex PCR, while the TCRdb copy is restricted to in-frame clones and leaves out a portion. This table holds about 150,000 clones, about three quarters found once. Study-level results: TCR beta chain V- and J-gene trimming was linked, in a later analysis, to a missense variant in DCLRE1C. Within the data, a cluster of highly shared sequence variants was likely a sequencing artifact. Researchers left out some V segments, among them TRBV6-2 and TRBV6-3, as indistinguishable.

The V and J ends lost 7 bases and 3 bases, in that order; junction bases with no gene match: 3. Germline lookup yields CDR1 MDHEN and CDR2 SYDVKM. The CDR3 loop spans 12 amino acids. The specimen was PBMCs. The TCR originated in a woman in her 30s in good health and CMV-seronegative. The chain couples TRBV28 to TRBJ2-7; 7 bases line up with TRBD1. CDR3 residues: CASMTGHYEQYF. The CDR3 DNA follows: TGTGCCAGCATGACAGGGCACTACGAGCAGTACTTC. Variable domain in full (rest from reference TRBV28 and TRBJ2-7): DVKVTQSSRYLVKRTGEKVFLECVQDMDHENMFWYRQDPGLGLRLIYFSYDVKMKEKGDIPEGYSVSREKKERFSLILESASTNQTSMYLCASMTGHYEQYFGPGTRLTVT.